What follows describes a single T cell receptor (beta chain). The CDR3 loop spans 13 amino acids. Deletions cut 3 bases from V and 4 bases from J, with 9 bases between. Germline CDR1 reads DFQATT; CDR2 reads SNEGSKA (reference sequence). Method: immunoSEQ multiplex PCR; TCRdb's copy keeps in-frame clones and lacks some. The data hold a few hundred thousand clones, with approximately 86% observed a single time. These data are taken from a study of blood T cell repertoires in COVID-19. Study information: Italy, Spain and the United States were the sources of the convalescent and acute COVID-19 samples.

This receptor was identified in a woman aged 55 to 70 with COVID-19, enrolled during active disease. The chain recombines TRBV20-1 with TRBJ1-4; D is unresolved. The sample comprised peripheral blood. This CDR3 reads CSASRIVNEKLFF. The CDR3 DNA follows: TGCAGTGCTAGTCGTATAGTTAATGAAAAACTGTTTTTT.